The rows below give T cell receptor beta chains drawn from one sample of a study of blood T cells in healthy people across ages. Each CDR3 protein is one row after TCRdb ran MiXCR on the 5' RACE reads. Of about 1.8 million distinct CDR3 sequences listed, 40% to 55% were seen once; the top ten hold over 2%. Sequencing was carried out using blood. The receptors here all came from a woman aged 40 to 50 in good health. The CDR3 runs from the conserved cysteine through the conserved F or W. A D gene is named only where the DNA matches it firmly. Where a row states a size, it is once, few, many or the class of an expanded clone; other rows omit it.

j_call d_call clone_size v_call cdr3_aa cdr3_nt
TRBJ2-1 - few TRBV29-1 CSVEGGAGVGYNEQFF TGCAGCGTTGAAGGTGGGGCGGGCGTGGGGTACAATGAGCAGTTCTTC
TRBJ2-3 - - TRBV9 CASSVYQGSTDTQYF TGTGCCAGCAGCGTGTATCAGGGTTCCACAGATACGCAGTATTTT
TRBJ2-5 TRBD2 - TRBV20-1 CSARDQGLAGGQVETQYF TGCAGTGCTAGAGATCAAGGGCTAGCGGGGGGGCAGGTAGAGACCCAGTACTTC
TRBJ2-5 - few TRBV25-1 CASSDARGETQYF TGTGCCAGCAGTGATGCCAGGGGAGAGACCCAGTACTTC
TRBJ1-1 - - TRBV11-1 CASSLPRDEAFF TGTGCCAGCAGCCTCCCCCGGGATGAAGCTTTCTTT
TRBJ1-5 - - TRBV28 CASSRPRGRHQPQHF TGTGCCAGCAGCCGCCCCAGGGGCCGCCATCAGCCCCAGCATTTT
TRBJ2-7 - few TRBV11-2 CASSLEAGTRYEQYF TGTGCCAGCAGCTTAGAGGCGGGGACACGCTACGAGCAGTACTTC
TRBJ1-1 TRBD1 once TRBV28 CASNHGQAFGAFF TGTGCCAGCAACCACGGACAGGCGTTTGGAGCTTTCTTT
TRBJ1-2 TRBD1 few TRBV10-3 CAISESGGTGHNYGYTF TGTGCCATCAGTGAGTCAGGCGGGACAGGCCATAACTATGGCTACACCTTC
TRBJ2-7 TRBD2 once TRBV7-2 CVSSLAGDSYYEQYF TGTGTCAGCAGCTTAGCGGGCGACTCCTACTACGAGCAGTACTTC
TRBJ2-2 TRBD2 - TRBV2 CASKRLADTGELFF TGTGCCAGCAAGAGACTAGCGGACACCGGGGAGCTGTTTTTT
TRBJ1-1 TRBD1 - TRBV15 CATREDRLRTEAFF TGTGCCACCAGGGAGGACAGGCTTCGCACTGAAGCTTTCTTT
TRBJ1-2 - - TRBV9 CASSTTLTYGYTF TGTGCCAGCAGCACCACCTTAACCTATGGCTACACCTTC
TRBJ1-4 - - TRBV4-3 CASSDLPPGEKLFF TGCGCCAGCAGCGATTTACCCCCTGGTGAAAAACTGTTTTTT
TRBJ1-2 - - TRBV5-1 CASSPEGPNYGYTF TGCGCCAGCAGCCCCGAAGGCCCTAACTATGGCTACACCTTC
TRBJ2-7 - - TRBV13 CASSLDGGANYEQYF TGTGCCAGCAGCTTGGACGGGGGAGCGAACTACGAGCAGTACTTC